The 18 T cell receptor beta chains presented below share a single source sample, sequenced in a study of blood T cell repertoires in COVID-19. Profiled with immunoSEQ multiplex PCR; TCRdb holds only in-frame clones, not every one. The data show about 220,000 clones, around three quarters seen once. The sample taken for sequencing was peripheral blood. Every receptor here comes from a woman in her seventies with acute or convalescent COVID-19.

The chain is built from TRBV6-2 or TRBV6-3 and TRBJ2-5; the match to TRBD1 covers 9 bases. CDR3 length: 14 residues. V gave up 4 bases and J gave up 5 bases; unmatched junction bases: 5. Germline CDR1 reads MNHEY; CDR2 reads SVGEGT. This CDR3 reads CASSSGTGRETQYF. The CDR3 region has the DNA TGTGCCAGCAGTTCCGGGACAGGGCGGGAGACCCAGTACTTC.

V gene TRBV19 combines with J gene TRBJ2-6; weak D call: TRBD1 (7 bases). Germline V lookup: CDR1 LNHDA, CDR2 SQIVND (reference sequence). V lost 8 bases and J lost 2, with 19 bases in between. The CDR3 runs to 17 residues. The CDR3 reads CASAGNRGLAGANVLTF. In DNA form, the CDR3 reads TGTGCCAGTGCGGGGAACAGGGGTTTGGCTGGGGCCAACGTCCTGACTTTC. The full variable domain, in which reference TRBV19 and TRBJ2-6 provide the parts outside the CDR3, is DGGITQSPKYLFRKEGQNVTLSCEQNLNHDAMYWYRQDPGQGLRLIYYSQIVNDFQKGDIAEGYSVSREKKESFPLTVTSAQKNPTAFYLCASAGNRGLAGANVLTFGAGSRLTVL.

V and J are TRBV10-2 and TRBJ1-4, with 10 bases aligning to TRBD1. The CDR3 consists of 14 residues. Trimming cost V 8 bases and J 7 bases; bases outside gene matches: 7. Germline V gene sequence: CDR1 WSHSY, CDR2 SAAADI. CDR3 region: CASLRGQGSEKLFF. The CDR3, as DNA: TGCGCCAGCCTTCGGGGACAGGGGAGTGAAAAACTGTTTTTT.

This rearrangement joins TRBV30 to TRBJ2-2; possible D gene TRBD1, 5 bases. The V gene's germline CDR1 is GTSNPN and CDR2 SVGIG (reference sequence). The V gene lost 0 bases and the J gene lost 5 bases, with 10 bases spanning the gap. This CDR3 has 14 amino acids. CDR3 DNA: TGTGCCTGGAGTGTACTCAGGGCTACCGGGGAGCTGTTTTTT. As protein: CAWSVLRATGELFF.

V and J are TRBV7-9 and TRBJ2-2; possible D gene TRBD2, 6 bases. The CDR3 totals 18 residues. V shed 5 bases and J shed 3 bases, with 22 bases lying between them. From germline, CDR1 is SEHNR and CDR2 FQNEAQ (reference sequence). The CDR3 loop is CASSPTSSPIRDTGELFF. DNA for the CDR3: TGTGCCAGCAGCCCTACTAGCTCCCCGATCAGGGACACCGGGGAGCTGTTTTTT.

The chain carries TRBV5-1 and TRBJ2-1; tentative D call: TRBD2 (6 bases). V lost 0 bases and J lost 8, with 6 bases in between. Germline V gives CDR1 SGHRS, CDR2 YFSETQ. This CDR3 spans 12 amino acids. This chain's CDR3 is CASSLGRDEQFF. CDR3 DNA sequence: TGCGCCAGCAGCTTGGGGAGGGATGAGCAGTTCTTC.

This clone was observed a single time. The rearrangement uses TRBV19 and TRBJ1-1; 7 positions match TRBD1. Per germline, CDR1 LNHDA and CDR2 SQIVND (reference sequence). The CDR3 sequence is 11 residues long. The ends lost 4 bases at V and 8 bases at J; junction bases unmatched: 1. This CDR3 reads CASSRGGEAFF. DNA for the CDR3: TGTGCCAGTAGTAGAGGGGGCGAAGCTTTCTTT.

The genes are TRBV9 and TRBJ1-6; D remains unclear. V was shortened by 1 base and J by 9 bases, with 11 bases between the two germline ends. The germline V gene encodes CDR1 SGDLS and CDR2 YYNGEE. The CDR3 length is 14 residues. The CDR3 sequence: CASSVRENSSPLHF. The CDR3 DNA is TGTGCCAGCAGCGTACGGGAGAATAGTTCACCCCTCCACTTT.

V and J are TRBV30 and TRBJ2-3, with D tentatively TRBD2 (5 bases). CDR1 is GTSNPN and CDR2 is SVGIG in the germline V gene (reference sequence). V lost 4 bases to trimming and J lost 1 base, with 15 bases between them. The CDR3 is 15 amino acids. CDR3 loop: CAWTPPGMGTDTQYF. CDR3 DNA: TGTGCCTGGACCCCCCCGGGGATGGGCACAGATACGCAGTATTTT.

V and J are TRBV10-3 and TRBJ1-6, with 10 bases that match TRBD1. After removal of 11 bases from V and 9 bases from J, the junction contained 4 bases not matched to a gene. Looked up from germline, CDR1 is ENHRY and CDR2 is SYGVKD. The CDR3 sequence is 12 residues long. The CDR3 sequence: CAVRDRGSPLHF. CDR3 coding DNA: TGTGCCGTCCGGGACAGGGGTTCACCCCTCCACTTT.

The chain couples TRBV10-1 to TRBJ2-3; 11 bases align to TRBD2. Germline V lookup: CDR1 WNHNN, CDR2 SYGVQD (reference sequence). J was trimmed by 0 bases and V by 5 bases; bases with no gene match: 4. The CDR3 is 16 residues long. The CDR3 region has the DNA TGCGCCAGCAGTCAACTAGCGGGGGTGAGCACAGATACGCAGTATTTT. This translates into CASSQLAGVSTDTQYF.

This clone has only one observation. This sequence joins TRBV7-2 and TRBJ2-7; the match to TRBD1 covers 8 bases. The ends lost 5 bases at V and 2 bases at J; junction bases unmatched: 5. CDR1 and CDR2 from the germline V gene are SGHTA and FQGNSA. The CDR3 is made up of 14 amino acids. The CDR3 protein is CASSVGQGPYEQYV. DNA for the CDR3: TGTGCCAGCAGCGTCGGACAGGGACCCTACGAGCAGTACGTC.

The rearrangement uses TRBV6-5 and TRBJ1-2, with D maybe TRBD1 (5 bases). V was cut by 6 bases and J by 4 bases, with 15 bases left in between. Germline V gene lookup returns CDR1 MNHEY and CDR2 SVGAGI. This CDR3 is built from 14 residues. The DNA of the CDR3 is TGTGCCAGCAGCAGAGCGGGGGGGGGCTATGGCTACACCTTC. Protein sequence: CASSRAGGGYGYTF.

This chain links TRBV6-5 with TRBJ1-6, with 9 bases fitting TRBD1. This CDR3 comprises 16 residues. The V gene's germline CDR1 is MNHEY and CDR2 SVGAGI. V lost 2 bases to trimming and J lost 7 bases; unmatched junction nucleotides: 6. Written as DNA, the CDR3 is TGTGCCAGCAGTTACCCAACAGGGGGCATGAATTCACCCCTCCACTTT. Translated: CASSYPTGGMNSPLHF.

This clone has just one count. The chain uses TRBV27 and TRBJ2-7; D might be TRBD2 (7 bases). The CDR3 extends over 15 amino acids. In germline, CDR1 is MNHEY, CDR2 SMNVEV (reference sequence). The ends were cut back, 6 bases at V and 5 bases at J, with 20 bases in the middle. This CDR3 is CASRGFEGGLDEQYF. CDR3 nucleotides: TGTGCCAGCAGGGGGTTCGAGGGGGGGCTCGACGAGCAGTACTTC.

The chain joins TRBV2 to TRBJ2-3; possible D gene TRBD1, 6 bases. Trimming removed 6 bases from V and 3 bases from J, with 10 bases in between. This CDR3 contains 13 residues. Per the germline V gene, CDR1 is SNHLY and CDR2 is FYNNEI. The CDR3 spells CASRGAPTDTQYF. The DNA for the CDR3 is TGTGCCAGCAGGGGGGCCCCGACAGATACGCAGTATTTT.

The rearrangement joins TRBV21-1 to TRBJ1-2; the listed D gene, TRBD1, was not tested against the DNA. TRBV21-1 counts as a pseudogene. This CDR3 contains 15 residues. CDR3 coding DNA: TGTGCCAGCAGCACTCAGGGGGCGATCAGCTATGGCTACACCTTC. This sequence encodes CASSTQGAISYGYTF.

The V gene is TRBV27, the J gene TRBJ1-1; tentatively, D is TRBD1 (5 bases). The germline V gene has CDR1 MNHEY and CDR2 SMNVEV (reference sequence). The ends were cut back, 5 bases at V and 4 bases at J, with 17 bases in the middle. The CDR3 length is 15 residues. CDR3 coding DNA: TGTGCCAGCAGTCCAAGGACACCGTCCGGCACTGAAGCTTTCTTT. It specifies CASSPRTPSGTEAFF.